This T cell receptor beta chain stems from a study of T cell repertoires in cytomegalovirus infection. Overall study context: Public TCR beta signatures marked donors with CMV infection and the matching HLA.

Notes on the study in general: Based on cumulative public TCR beta family frequency, carriers of CMV plus the relevant HLA were identified. The ex vivo response showed dominance by HLA-C-restricted CMV-specific TCR beta clonotypes.

This clonotype was observed a handful of times. Its specificity is not known. TCRdb analysed the reads with MiXCR anew, one entry per CDR3 protein. Of about 450,000 distinct CDR3 sequences listed, approximately 33% are singletons. The ends were cut back, 7 bases at V and 0 bases at J, with 12 bases in the middle. CDR3 length equals 14 residues. The germline gives CDR1 SGHTA, CDR2 FQGNSA. The sample taken for sequencing was PBMCs. The chain uses TRBV7-2 and TRBJ1-1; maybe TRBD1 (5 bases). The sequence came from a human donor in good health (CMV status not recorded). Some clones in this sample may be carry-over from other donors' samples. The CDR3 sequence is CASTKQAVNTEAFF. The CDR3 DNA sequence: TGTGCCAGCACCAAACAGGCTGTGAACACTGAAGCTTTCTTT.